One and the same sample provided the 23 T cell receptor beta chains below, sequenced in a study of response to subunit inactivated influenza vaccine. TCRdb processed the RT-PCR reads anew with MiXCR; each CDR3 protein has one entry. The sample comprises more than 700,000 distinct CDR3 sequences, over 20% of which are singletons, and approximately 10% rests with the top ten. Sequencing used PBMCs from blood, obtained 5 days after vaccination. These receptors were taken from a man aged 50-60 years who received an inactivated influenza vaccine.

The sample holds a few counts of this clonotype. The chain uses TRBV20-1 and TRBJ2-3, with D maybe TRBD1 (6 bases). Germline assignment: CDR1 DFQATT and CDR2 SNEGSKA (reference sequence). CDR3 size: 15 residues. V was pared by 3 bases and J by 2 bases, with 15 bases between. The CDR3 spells CSASPWGQITDTQYF. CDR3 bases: TGCAGTGCTAGTCCATGGGGGCAGATCACAGATACGCAGTATTTT.

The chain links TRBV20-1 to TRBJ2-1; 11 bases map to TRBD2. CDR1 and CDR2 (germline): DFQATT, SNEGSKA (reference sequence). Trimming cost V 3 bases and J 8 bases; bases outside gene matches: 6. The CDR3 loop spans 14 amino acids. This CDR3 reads CSASPSGRTDEQFF. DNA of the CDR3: TGCAGTGCTAGTCCTAGCGGGAGGACTGATGAGCAGTTCTTC.

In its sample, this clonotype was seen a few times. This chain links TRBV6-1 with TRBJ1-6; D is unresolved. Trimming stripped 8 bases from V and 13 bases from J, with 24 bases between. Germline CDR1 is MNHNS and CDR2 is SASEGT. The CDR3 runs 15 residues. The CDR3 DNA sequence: TGTGCCAGCGCAGTAGGACCCTCCCCTGGAGTGCCCCTCCACTTT. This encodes CASAVGPSPGVPLHF.

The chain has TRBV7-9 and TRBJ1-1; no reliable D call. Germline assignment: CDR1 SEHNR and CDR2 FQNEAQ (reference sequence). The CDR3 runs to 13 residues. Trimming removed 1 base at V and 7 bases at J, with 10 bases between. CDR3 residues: CASSLERGGEAFF. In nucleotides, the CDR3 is TGTGCCAGCAGCTTAGAACGGGGAGGTGAAGCTTTCTTT.

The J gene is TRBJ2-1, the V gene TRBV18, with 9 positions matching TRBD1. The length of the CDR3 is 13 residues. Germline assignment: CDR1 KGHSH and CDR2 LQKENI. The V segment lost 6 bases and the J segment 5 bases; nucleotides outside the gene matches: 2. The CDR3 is CASSGQGDNEQFF. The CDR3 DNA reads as TGTGCCAGCTCGGGACAGGGAGACAATGAGCAGTTCTTC.

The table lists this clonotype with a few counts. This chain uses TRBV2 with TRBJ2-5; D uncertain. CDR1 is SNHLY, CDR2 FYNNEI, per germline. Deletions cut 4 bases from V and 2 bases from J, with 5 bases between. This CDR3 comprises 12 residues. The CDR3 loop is CASSVVQETQYF. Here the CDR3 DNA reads TGTGCCAGCAGTGTCGTGCAAGAGACCCAGTACTTC.

The CDR3 spells CASSRTSGRLYEQYF. The CDR3 DNA reads as TGTGCCAGCAGTCGCACTAGCGGGAGGTTATACGAGCAGTACTTC. The chain recombines TRBV6-1 with TRBJ2-7, with 12 positions matching TRBD2. Germline V CDR1 and CDR2: MNHNS, SASEGT. The V and J ends lost 5 bases and 4 bases, in that order; junction bases with no gene match: 6. There are 15 residues in the CDR3.

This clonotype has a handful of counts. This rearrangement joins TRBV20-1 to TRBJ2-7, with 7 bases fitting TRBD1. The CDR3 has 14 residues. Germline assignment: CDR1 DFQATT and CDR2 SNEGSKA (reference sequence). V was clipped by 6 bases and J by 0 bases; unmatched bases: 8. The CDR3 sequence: CSANGQGVSYEQYF. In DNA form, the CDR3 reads TGCAGTGCAAACGGGCAGGGGGTCTCCTACGAGCAGTACTTC.

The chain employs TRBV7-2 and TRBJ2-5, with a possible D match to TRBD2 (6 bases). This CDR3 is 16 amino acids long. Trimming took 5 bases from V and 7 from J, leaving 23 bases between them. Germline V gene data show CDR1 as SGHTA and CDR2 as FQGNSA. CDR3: CASSPRGGKGLGTQYF. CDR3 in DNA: TGTGCCAGCAGCCCAAGAGGAGGGAAAGGGTTGGGGACCCAGTACTTC.

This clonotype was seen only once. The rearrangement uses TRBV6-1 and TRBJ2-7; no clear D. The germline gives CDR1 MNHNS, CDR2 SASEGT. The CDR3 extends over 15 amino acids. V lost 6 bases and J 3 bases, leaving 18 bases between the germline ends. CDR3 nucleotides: TGTGCCAGCAGACGGTACAGTCGCGGCCTCTACGAGCAGTACTTC. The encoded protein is CASRRYSRGLYEQYF.

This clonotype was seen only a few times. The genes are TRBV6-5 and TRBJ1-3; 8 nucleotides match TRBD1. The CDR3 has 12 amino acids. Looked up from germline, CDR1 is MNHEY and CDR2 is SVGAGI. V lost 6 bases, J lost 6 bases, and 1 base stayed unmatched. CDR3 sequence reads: CASRGQANTIYF. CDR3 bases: TGTGCCAGCAGGGGACAGGCAAACACCATATATTTT.

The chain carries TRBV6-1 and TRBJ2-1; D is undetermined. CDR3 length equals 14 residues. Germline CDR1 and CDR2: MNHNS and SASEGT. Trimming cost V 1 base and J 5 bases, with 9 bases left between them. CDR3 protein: CASSEVFSNNEQFF. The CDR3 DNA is TGTGCCAGCAGTGAAGTCTTTAGCAACAATGAGCAGTTCTTC.

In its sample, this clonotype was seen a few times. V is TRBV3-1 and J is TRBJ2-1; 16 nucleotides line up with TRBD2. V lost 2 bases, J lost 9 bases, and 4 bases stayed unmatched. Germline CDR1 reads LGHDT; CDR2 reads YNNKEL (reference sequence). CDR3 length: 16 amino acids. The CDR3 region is CASSQPGLAGGGEQFF. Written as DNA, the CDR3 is TGTGCCAGCAGCCAACCGGGACTAGCGGGAGGGGGTGAGCAGTTCTTC.

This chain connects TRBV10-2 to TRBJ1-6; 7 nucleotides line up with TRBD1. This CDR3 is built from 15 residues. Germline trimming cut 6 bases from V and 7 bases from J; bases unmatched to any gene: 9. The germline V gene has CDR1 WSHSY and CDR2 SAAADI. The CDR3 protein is CASRPPGTENSPLHF. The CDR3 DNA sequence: TGCGCCAGCAGGCCCCCCGGGACAGAGAATTCACCCCTCCACTTT.

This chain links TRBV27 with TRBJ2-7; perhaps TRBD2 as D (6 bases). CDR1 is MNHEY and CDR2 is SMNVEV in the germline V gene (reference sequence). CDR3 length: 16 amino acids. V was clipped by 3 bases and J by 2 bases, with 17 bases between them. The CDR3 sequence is CASSLFSGVSPYEQYF. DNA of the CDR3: TGTGCCAGCAGTTTGTTCTCGGGAGTGTCTCCCTACGAGCAGTACTTC.

CDR3 DNA: TGTGCCACCCGCCGAGGGTTAGGAAACACCATATATTTT. Translation gives CATRRGLGNTIYF. The chain combines TRBV15 with TRBJ1-3; no definite D call. Germline CDR1 is LNHNV and CDR2 is YYDKDF (reference sequence). CDR3 size: 13 residues. Trimming cost V 8 bases and J 4 bases, with 12 bases left between them.

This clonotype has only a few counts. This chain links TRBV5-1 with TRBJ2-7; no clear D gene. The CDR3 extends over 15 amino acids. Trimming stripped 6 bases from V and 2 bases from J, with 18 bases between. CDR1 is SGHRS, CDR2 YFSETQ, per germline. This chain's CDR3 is CASTSRLGSAYEQYF. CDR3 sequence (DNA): TGCGCCAGCACCTCCCGTCTGGGTTCGGCCTACGAGCAGTACTTC. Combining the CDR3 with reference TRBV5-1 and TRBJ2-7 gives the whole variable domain KAGVTQTPRYLIKTRGQQVTLSCSPISGHRSVSWYQQTPGQGLQFLFEYFSETQRNKGNFPGRFSGRQFSNSRSEMNVSTLELGDSALYLCASTSRLGSAYEQYFGPGTRLTVT.

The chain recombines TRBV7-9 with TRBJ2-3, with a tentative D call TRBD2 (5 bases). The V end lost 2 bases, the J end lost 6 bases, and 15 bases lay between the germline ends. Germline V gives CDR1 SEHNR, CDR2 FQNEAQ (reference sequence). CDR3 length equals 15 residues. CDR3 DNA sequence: TGTGCCAGCAGCTTAAGGACGGGGATTCACGATACGCAGTATTTT. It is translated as CASSLRTGIHDTQYF.

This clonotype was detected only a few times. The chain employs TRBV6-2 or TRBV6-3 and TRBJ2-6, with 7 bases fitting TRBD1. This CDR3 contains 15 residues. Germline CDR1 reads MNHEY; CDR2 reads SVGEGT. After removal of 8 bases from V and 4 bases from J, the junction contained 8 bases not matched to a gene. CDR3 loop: CASGQAIRGANVLTF. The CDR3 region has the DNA TGTGCCAGCGGACAGGCGATTAGAGGGGCCAACGTCCTGACTTTC.

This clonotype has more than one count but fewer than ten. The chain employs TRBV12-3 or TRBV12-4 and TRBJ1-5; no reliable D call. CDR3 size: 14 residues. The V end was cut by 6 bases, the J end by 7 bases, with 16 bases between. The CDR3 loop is CASRASGKGQPQHF. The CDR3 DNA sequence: TGTGCCAGCAGGGCTTCGGGAAAGGGACAGCCCCAGCATTTT.

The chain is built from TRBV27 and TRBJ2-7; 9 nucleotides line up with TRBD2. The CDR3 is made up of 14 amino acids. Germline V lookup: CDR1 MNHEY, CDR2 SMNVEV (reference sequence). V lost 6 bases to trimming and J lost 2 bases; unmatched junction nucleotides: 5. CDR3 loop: CASRRTSETYEQYF. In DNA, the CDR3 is TGTGCCAGCAGAAGGACTAGCGAGACCTACGAGCAGTACTTC.

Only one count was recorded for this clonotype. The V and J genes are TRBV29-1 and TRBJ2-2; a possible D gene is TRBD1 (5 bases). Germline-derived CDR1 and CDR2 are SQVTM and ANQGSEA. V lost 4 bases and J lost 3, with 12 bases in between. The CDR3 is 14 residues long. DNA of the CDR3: TGCAGCGTTGTCTGGCAGGGTGACACCGGGGAGCTGTTTTTT. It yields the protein CSVVWQGDTGELFF.

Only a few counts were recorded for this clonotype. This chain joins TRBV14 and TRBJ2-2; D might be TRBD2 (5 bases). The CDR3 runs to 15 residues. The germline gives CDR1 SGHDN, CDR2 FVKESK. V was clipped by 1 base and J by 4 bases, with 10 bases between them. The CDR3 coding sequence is TGTGCCAGCAGCCAAGTAAGCGGCGGCACCGGGGAGCTGTTTTTT. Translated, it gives CASSQVSGGTGELFF.